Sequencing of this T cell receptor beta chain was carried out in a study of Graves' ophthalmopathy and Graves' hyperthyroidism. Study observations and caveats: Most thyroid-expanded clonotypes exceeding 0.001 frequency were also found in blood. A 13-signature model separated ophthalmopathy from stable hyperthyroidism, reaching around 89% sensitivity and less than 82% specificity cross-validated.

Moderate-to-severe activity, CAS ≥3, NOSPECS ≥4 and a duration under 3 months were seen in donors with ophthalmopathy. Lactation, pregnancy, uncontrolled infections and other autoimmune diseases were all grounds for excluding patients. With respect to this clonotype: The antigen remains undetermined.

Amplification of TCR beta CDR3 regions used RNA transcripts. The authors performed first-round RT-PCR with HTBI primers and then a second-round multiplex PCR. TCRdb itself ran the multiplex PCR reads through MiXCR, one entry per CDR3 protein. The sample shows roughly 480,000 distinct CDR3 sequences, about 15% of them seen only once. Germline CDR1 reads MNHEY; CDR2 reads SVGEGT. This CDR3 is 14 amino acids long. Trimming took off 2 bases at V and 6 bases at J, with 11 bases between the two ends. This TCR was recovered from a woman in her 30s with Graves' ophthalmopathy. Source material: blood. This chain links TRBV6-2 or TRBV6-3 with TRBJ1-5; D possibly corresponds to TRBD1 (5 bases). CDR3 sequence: CASSYGRDAQPQHF. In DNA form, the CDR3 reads TGTGCCAGCAGTTACGGCAGGGACGCTCAGCCCCAGCATTTT.